The clone carrying this T cell receptor (beta chain) was seen a handful of times. The CDR3 is made up of 13 amino acids. Germline CDR1 reads MGHDK; CDR2 reads SYGVNS. Trimming removed 6 bases at V and 5 bases at J, with 13 bases between. The data belong to a study of shared clonotypes between healthy human individuals. Sequencing was performed with immunoSEQ multiplex PCR; in TCRdb, only in-frame clones are kept and a portion is missing. The sample records about 1.1 million clones, 60% to 80% being singletons. Healthy adults negative for HIV, lacking recent acute infections or vaccinations, served as donors.

This sequence was found in a man between 18 and 29 years old in good health. Some clones in this sample may be carry-over from other donors' samples. The rearrangement uses TRBV25-1 and TRBJ2-5; D unclear. The sequenced sample consisted of memory CD4+ T cells from PBMCs. Sample subset: CD45RA-negative fraction. CDR3 sequence: CASSETLSETQYF. In nucleotides, the CDR3 is TGTGCCAGCAGCGAGACACTGTCGGAGACCCAGTACTTC.